Below are 21 T cell receptor beta chains sequenced from a single sample in a study of blood T cell repertoires in COVID-19. TCRdb's table, derived via immunoSEQ multiplex PCR, lists solely in-frame clones and lacks some. The sample consists of roughly 120,000 clones, roughly 80% of them appearing once. The sequenced sample was peripheral blood. The receptors here all came from an older man with acute or convalescent COVID-19.

The chain couples TRBV7-9 to TRBJ2-7; 11 bases map to TRBD1. CDR3 length: 15 residues. Looked up from germline, CDR1 is SEHNR and CDR2 is FQNEAQ (reference sequence). V was pared by 5 bases and J by 4 bases, with 7 bases of the junction left unmatched. The chain's CDR3 is CASSHSGQGAYEQYF. DNA of the CDR3: TGTGCCAGCAGCCATTCTGGACAGGGGGCGTACGAGCAGTACTTC.

The chain combines TRBV6-1 with TRBJ2-4; tentative D call: TRBD1 (6 bases). There are 18 residues in the CDR3. CDR1 MNHNS and CDR2 SASEGT come from the germline V gene. With 4 bases removed from V and 5 bases from J, the gap between germline ends came to 24 bases. The CDR3 region is CASSAGPGSGTTQNIQYF. The CDR3 DNA sequence: TGTGCCAGCAGTGCGGGGCCCGGTTCCGGGACAACGCAAAACATTCAGTACTTC.

V and J are TRBV19 and TRBJ1-2, with D perhaps matching TRBD1 (5 bases). Deletions cut 7 bases from V and 7 bases from J, with 16 bases between. CDR3 length: 13 residues. Germline loops: CDR1 LNHDA, CDR2 SQIVND (reference sequence). As DNA, the CDR3 is TGTGCCAGTACTTTTCAGGGTACCGGTGGCTACACCTTC. It specifies CASTFQGTGGYTF. Full variable domain (missing parts from reference TRBV19 and TRBJ1-2): DGGITQSPKYLFRKEGQNVTLSCEQNLNHDAMYWYRQDPGQGLRLIYYSQIVNDFQKGDIAEGYSVSREKKESFPLTVTSAQKNPTAFYLCASTFQGTGGYTFGSGTRLTVV.

The V gene is TRBV5-1, the J gene TRBJ2-1; D is unresolved. V dropped 0 bases and J dropped 4 bases, with 5 bases sitting between them. Germline assignment: CDR1 SGHRS and CDR2 YFSETQ. The CDR3 has 13 residues. The CDR3, as DNA: TGCGCCAGCAGCTTGGTCGGTTACAATGAGCAGTTCTTC. Its translation: CASSLVGYNEQFF.

The rearrangement joins TRBV10-3 to TRBJ2-3; D is possibly TRBD1 (5 bases). The CDR3 runs to 14 residues. Germline loops: CDR1 ENHRY, CDR2 SYGVKD. V was pared by 6 bases and J by 2 bases, with 12 bases between. The CDR3 loop reads CAIRRGYDTDTQYF. The DNA for the CDR3 is TGTGCCATCAGAAGGGGATACGACACAGATACGCAGTATTTT.

The chain couples TRBV3-1 (or the pseudogene TRBV3-2) to TRBJ2-2, with TRBD1 identical over 9 bases. After removal of 1 base from V and 6 bases from J, the junction contained 6 bases not matched to a gene. The germline V gene encodes CDR1 LGHDT and CDR2 YNNKEL (reference sequence). CDR3 length: 16 residues. The CDR3 sequence is CASSQGRGQGPGELFF. The CDR3 coding sequence is TGTGCCAGCAGCCAAGGGAGGGGACAGGGTCCCGGGGAGCTGTTTTTT.

The V call is TRBV5-1, the J call TRBJ1-1, with D uncertain. The V gene lost 1 base and the J gene lost 6 bases, with 16 bases spanning the gap. This CDR3 has 15 amino acids. Germline V lookup: CDR1 SGHRS, CDR2 YFSETQ. The DNA of the CDR3 is TGCGCCAGCAGCTTGAATCCGGGATCTAACGCTGAAGCTTTCTTT. It encodes CASSLNPGSNAEAFF.

This clone was seen just once. The chain carries TRBV6-5 and TRBJ1-2; 8 nucleotides agree with TRBD1. V shed 5 bases and J 4 bases; nucleotides not matched to a gene: 9. The CDR3 loop spans 15 amino acids. Germline V lookup: CDR1 MNHEY, CDR2 SVGAGI. The CDR3 reads CASSLQTGAAYGYTF. The CDR3 region has the DNA TGTGCCAGCAGTCTACAGACAGGGGCCGCCTATGGCTACACCTTC.

The sample holds a few counts of this clone. The chain recombines TRBV4-2 with TRBJ1-5; D remains ambiguous. There are 15 residues in the CDR3. Germline CDR1 and CDR2: LGHNA and YNFKEQ. V was trimmed by 2 bases and J by 3 bases, leaving 11 bases between them. In nucleotides, the CDR3 is TGTGCCAGCAGCCAATTTACAGATCACAATCAGCCCCAGCATTTT. As protein: CASSQFTDHNQPQHF.

V usage is TRBV9 and J usage is TRBJ2-1; 10 bases are shared with TRBD2. The ends lost 1 base at V and 8 bases at J; junction bases unmatched: 6. Germline V gene lookup returns CDR1 SGDLS and CDR2 YYNGEE. The CDR3 has 15 amino acids. CDR3 loop: CASSVWASGGDEQFF. CDR3 bases: TGTGCCAGCAGCGTATGGGCTAGCGGGGGCGATGAGCAGTTCTTC.

The chain couples TRBV11-2 to TRBJ2-1; perhaps TRBD2 as D (6 bases). The V end was cut by 6 bases, the J end by 0 bases, with 15 bases between. From germline, CDR1 is SGHAT and CDR2 FQNNGV. The CDR3 is 16 amino acids. The CDR3 protein is CASSPPGRSSYNEQFF. In DNA, the CDR3 is TGTGCCAGCAGTCCCCCAGGGAGGAGCTCCTACAATGAGCAGTTCTTC. The full variable domain, in which reference TRBV11-2 and TRBJ2-1 provide the parts outside the CDR3, is EAGVAQSPRYKIIEKRQSVAFWCNPISGHATLYWYQQILGQGPKLLIQFQNNGVVDDSQLPKDRFSAERLKGVDSTLKIQPAKLEDSAVYLCASSPPGRSSYNEQFFGPGTRLTVL.

This clone was recorded once. This chain joins TRBV10-1 and TRBJ1-2; 7 bases are a match to TRBD1. Germline values: CDR1 WNHNN, CDR2 SYGVQD (reference sequence). V was pared by 2 bases and J by 6 bases, with 9 bases of the junction left unmatched. This CDR3 has 15 residues. CDR3 bases: TGCGCCAGCAGTGAGAGGACAGGCGACCTAAATGGCTACACCTTC. Translation gives CASSERTGDLNGYTF.

The chain links TRBV3-1 (or the pseudogene TRBV3-2) to TRBJ1-2, with no clear D. This CDR3 region has 15 residues. The V and J ends lost 8 bases and 4 bases respectively, with 20 bases between them. Germline V CDR1 and CDR2: LGHDT, YNNKEL (reference sequence). CDR3 amino acids: CASGLGNAGSYGYTF. The CDR3 DNA reads as TGTGCCAGCGGCCTAGGGAACGCGGGGAGCTATGGCTACACCTTC.

The CDR3 protein is CASSLSPLGKTEAFF. CDR3 coding DNA: TGCGCCAGCAGCTTGTCCCCCCTAGGTAAGACTGAAGCTTTCTTT. The V gene is TRBV5-1, the J gene TRBJ1-1; D ambiguous. The CDR3 runs 15 residues. Deletions cut 1 base from V and 5 bases from J, with 15 bases between. Germline values: CDR1 SGHRS, CDR2 YFSETQ.

The chain joins TRBV10-2 to TRBJ1-1, with 9 bases fitting TRBD1. CDR1 is WSHSY and CDR2 is SAAADI in the germline V gene. The CDR3 covers 13 residues. Trimming cost V 6 bases and J 8 bases; bases outside gene matches: 7. The CDR3: CASSPDRGREAFF. DNA of the CDR3: TGCGCCAGCAGCCCCGACAGGGGGAGAGAAGCTTTCTTT.

This clone has ten or more counts. The chain has TRBV2 and TRBJ1-1; a weak D match, TRBD1 (5 bases). CDR3 length equals 13 residues. Trimming left V 7 bases short and J 2 bases short, with 11 bases between. Per the germline V gene, CDR1 is SNHLY and CDR2 is FYNNEI. In DNA, the CDR3 is TGTGCCAGCACCCTAGACAGCAACACTGAAGCTTTCTTT. It codes for CASTLDSNTEAFF.

The chain couples TRBV10-3 to TRBJ1-1; 7 bases are shared with TRBD1. V lost 10 bases, J lost 0 bases, and 11 bases stayed unmatched. This CDR3 has 15 amino acids. Germline lookup yields CDR1 ENHRY and CDR2 SYGVKD. The CDR3 sequence is CASGQAETMNTEAFF. The CDR3 bases are TGTGCCAGTGGACAGGCGGAGACCATGAACACTGAAGCTTTCTTT.

The V gene is TRBV5-4, the J gene TRBJ2-5; the match to TRBD2 covers 7 bases. After removal of 4 bases from V and 4 bases from J, the junction contained 4 bases not matched to a gene. Germline V gene data show CDR1 as SGHNT and CDR2 as YYREEE (reference sequence). The CDR3 runs 13 residues. CDR3 coding DNA: TGTGCCAGCAGCGGGGGACTATTAGAGACCCAGTACTTC. Protein sequence: CASSGGLLETQYF.

This clone was recorded a few times. J is TRBJ2-5 and V is TRBV5-6; D unresolved. V shed 0 bases and J shed 4 bases, with 10 bases lying between them. This CDR3 spans 14 amino acids. Germline values: CDR1 SGHDT, CDR2 YYEEEE. This CDR3 is CASSLGLVVETQYF. The CDR3 DNA follows: TGTGCCAGCAGCTTGGGACTGGTGGTAGAGACCCAGTACTTC.

J is TRBJ1-1 and V is TRBV5-1; 9 bases are shared with TRBD1. Unmatched junction bases numbered 5, after V lost 4 bases and J lost 1 base. CDR3 length: 15 amino acids. The V gene's germline CDR1 is SGHRS and CDR2 YFSETQ. The CDR3 sequence is CASSTGQGRNTEAFF. The CDR3 nucleotides read TGCGCCAGCAGCACGGGACAGGGAAGGAACACTGAAGCTTTCTTT.

The V gene is TRBV19, the J gene TRBJ2-3, with 9 nucleotides matching TRBD2. This CDR3 comprises 17 residues. V was pared by 0 bases and J by 6 bases, with 10 bases of the junction left unmatched. Germline CDR1 and CDR2: LNHDA and SQIVND (reference sequence). CDR3 sequence (DNA): TGTGCCAGTAGTATAGAGGGGGCGCGGGGGGGCCCCGATACGCAGTATTTT. Protein product: CASSIEGARGGPDTQYF.